The rows below give T cell receptor beta chains drawn from one sample of a study of T cell changes during pregnancy in multiple sclerosis. The assay was immunoSEQ multiplex PCR, and TCRdb's table has in-frame clones only and misses some. Of about 23,000 clones listed, 87% were seen once; the top ten hold about 8.4%. Sequenced here: CD8+ T cells from peripheral blood mononuclear cells, sampled after pregnancy. The receptors stem from a female donor with multiple sclerosis, enrolled in a pregnancy study. CDR3s include the opening cysteine and the closing phenylalanine or tryptophan. A D gene is named only where the DNA matches it firmly. Some rows have no size entry. The others give once, few or many, or a class for an expanded clone.

clone_size: NA; j_call: TRBJ1-1; d_call: NA; v_call: TRBV10-3; cdr3_aa: CAISDPYTGSTEAFF; cdr3_nt: TGTGCCATCAGTGACCCATACACAGGGTCCACTGAAGCTTTCTTT
clone_size: NA; j_call: TRBJ1-1; d_call: NA; v_call: TRBV6-6; cdr3_aa: CASSYAGKNTEAFF; cdr3_nt: TGTGCCAGCAGTTACGCAGGTAAAAACACTGAAGCTTTCTTT
clone_size: NA; j_call: TRBJ2-2; d_call: TRBD1; v_call: TRBV19; cdr3_aa: CATLTGYGELFF; cdr3_nt: TGTGCCACCCTGACAGGGTACGGGGAGCTGTTTTTT
clone_size: NA; j_call: TRBJ2-3; d_call: TRBD2; v_call: TRBV6-4; cdr3_aa: CASSEGTSGTDTQYF; cdr3_nt: TGTGCCAGCAGTGAGGGGACTAGCGGTACAGATACGCAGTATTTT
clone_size: NA; j_call: TRBJ2-1; d_call: TRBD2; v_call: TRBV5-1; cdr3_aa: CASSLGTSDYNEQFF; cdr3_nt: TGCGCCAGCAGCTTGGGGACTAGCGACTACAATGAGCAGTTCTTC
clone_size: NA; j_call: TRBJ1-2; d_call: TRBD1; v_call: TRBV12-5; cdr3_aa: CASGLDITGGESYGYTF; cdr3_nt: TGTGCTAGTGGTTTGGACATAACAGGGGGCGAGAGCTATGGCTACACCTTC
clone_size: NA; j_call: TRBJ2-1; d_call: TRBD2; v_call: TRBV6-4; cdr3_aa: CASSLTSESSYNEQFF; cdr3_nt: TGTGCCAGCAGCCTAACTAGCGAGAGCTCCTACAATGAGCAGTTCTTC
clone_size: once; j_call: TRBJ1-2; d_call: NA; v_call: TRBV10-2; cdr3_aa: CASSRGLPNYGYTF; cdr3_nt: TGCGCCAGCAGTAGAGGACTTCCTAACTATGGCTACACCTTC
clone_size: NA; j_call: TRBJ1-1; d_call: TRBD1; v_call: TRBV6-5; cdr3_aa: CASSYAPGQLGFF; cdr3_nt: TGTGCCAGCAGTTACGCTCCGGGACAGCTTGGTTTCTTT
clone_size: NA; j_call: TRBJ2-3; d_call: TRBD1; v_call: TRBV4-1; cdr3_aa: CASSPGQGIGTQYF; cdr3_nt: TGCGCCAGCAGCCCGGGACAGGGGATAGGTACGCAGTATTTT
clone_size: once; j_call: TRBJ2-7; d_call: NA; v_call: TRBV5-1; cdr3_aa: CASSLARTKSYEQYF; cdr3_nt: TGCGCCAGCAGCTTGGCCCGGACAAAAAGCTACGAGCAGTACTTC
clone_size: NA; j_call: TRBJ2-7; d_call: TRBD2; v_call: TRBV7-6; cdr3_aa: CASSLLLAGVHEQYF; cdr3_nt: TGTGCCAGCAGCCTCCTACTAGCGGGAGTTCACGAGCAGTACTTC
clone_size: NA; j_call: TRBJ2-1; d_call: TRBD2; v_call: TRBV28; cdr3_aa: CATVGGVAEVYNEQFF; cdr3_nt: TGTGCCACCGTGGGGGGGGTAGCGGAGGTATACAATGAGCAGTTCTTC
clone_size: few; j_call: TRBJ1-1; d_call: NA; v_call: TRBV29-1; cdr3_aa: CSVDTGAEAFF; cdr3_nt: TGCAGCGTTGACACGGGTGCTGAAGCTTTCTTT
clone_size: NA; j_call: TRBJ2-1; d_call: TRBD2; v_call: TRBV13; cdr3_aa: CASSPGLGSYNEQFF; cdr3_nt: TGTGCCAGCAGCCCGGGACTAGGCTCTTACAATGAGCAGTTCTTC
clone_size: NA; j_call: TRBJ2-7; d_call: TRBD2; v_call: TRBV27; cdr3_aa: CASSIPFSSGPYEQYF; cdr3_nt: TGTGCCAGCAGTATCCCATTTAGTAGCGGGCCCTACGAGCAGTACTTC
clone_size: NA; j_call: TRBJ2-3; d_call: TRBD2; v_call: TRBV9; cdr3_aa: CASSFTSGGTDTQYF; cdr3_nt: TGTGCCAGCAGCTTTACTAGCGGGGGCACAGATACGCAGTATTTT
clone_size: NA; j_call: TRBJ2-1; d_call: NA; v_call: TRBV6-5; cdr3_aa: CASSSGTPSYNEQFF; cdr3_nt: TGTGCCAGCAGTTCAGGGACACCTTCCTACAATGAGCAGTTCTTC
clone_size: NA; j_call: TRBJ2-7; d_call: NA; v_call: TRBV2; cdr3_aa: CASSGRSTHPYEQYF; cdr3_nt: TGTGCCAGCAGTGGCCGGTCGACTCACCCCTACGAGCAGTACTTC
clone_size: NA; j_call: TRBJ2-3; d_call: TRBD2; v_call: TRBV9; cdr3_aa: CASSGPEREGPDTQYF; cdr3_nt: TGTGCCAGCAGCGGCCCGGAGCGGGAGGGCCCGGATACGCAGTATTTT
clone_size: NA; j_call: TRBJ2-7; d_call: TRBD2; v_call: TRBV7-9; cdr3_aa: CASSLAGLAEEQYF; cdr3_nt: TGTGCCAGCAGCTTAGCCGGACTAGCCGAGGAGCAGTACTTC
clone_size: NA; j_call: TRBJ2-3; d_call: TRBD2; v_call: TRBV4-1; cdr3_aa: CASSQQLAGVPDTQYF; cdr3_nt: TGCGCCAGCAGCCAGCAACTAGCGGGAGTTCCCGATACGCAGTATTTT
clone_size: NA; j_call: TRBJ1-1; d_call: NA; v_call: TRBV7-4; cdr3_aa: CASSTGLNTEAFF; cdr3_nt: TGTGCCAGCAGCACAGGGTTGAACACTGAAGCTTTCTTT
clone_size: NA; j_call: TRBJ1-1; d_call: NA; v_call: TRBV4-1; cdr3_aa: CASTVFGEDTEAFF; cdr3_nt: TGCGCCAGCACTGTTTTTGGGGAGGACACTGAAGCTTTCTTT
clone_size: NA; j_call: TRBJ1-2; d_call: NA; v_call: TRBV9; cdr3_aa: CASSVGHREGYGYTF; cdr3_nt: TGTGCCAGCAGCGTAGGTCACAGGGAAGGGTATGGCTACACCTTC
clone_size: NA; j_call: TRBJ1-4; d_call: TRBD1; v_call: TRBV4-1; cdr3_aa: CASSEDGGGSGNEKLFF; cdr3_nt: TGCGCCAGCAGCGAAGACGGAGGGGGCTCGGGTAATGAAAAACTGTTTTTT
clone_size: NA; j_call: TRBJ2-5; d_call: TRBD2; v_call: TRBV7-9; cdr3_aa: CASSPLAVQETQYF; cdr3_nt: TGTGCCAGCAGCCCCCTAGCGGTCCAAGAGACCCAGTACTTC
clone_size: NA; j_call: TRBJ2-7; d_call: TRBD1; v_call: TRBV6-1; cdr3_aa: CASTSGQLSYEQYF; cdr3_nt: TGTGCCAGCACCTCGGGACAGCTTTCCTACGAGCAGTACTTC
clone_size: once; j_call: TRBJ2-5; d_call: TRBD2; v_call: TRBV6-1; cdr3_aa: CASSGGLAKETQYF; cdr3_nt: TGTGCCAGTTCGGGGGGACTAGCGAAAGAGACCCAGTACTTC
clone_size: large; j_call: TRBJ2-1; d_call: NA; v_call: TRBV7-9; cdr3_aa: CASSSTSPGDNEQFF; cdr3_nt: TGTGCCAGCAGCTCCACATCCCCAGGGGACAATGAGCAGTTCTTC
clone_size: few; j_call: TRBJ2-1; d_call: NA; v_call: TRBV6-5; cdr3_aa: CASSYSWPYNEQFF; cdr3_nt: TGTGCCAGCAGTTACTCGTGGCCCTACAATGAGCAGTTCTTC
clone_size: NA; j_call: TRBJ2-1; d_call: TRBD2; v_call: TRBV11-3; cdr3_aa: CASSLAGLTNEQFF; cdr3_nt: TGTGCCAGCAGCTTAGCGGGACTAACGAATGAGCAGTTCTTC